The 25 T cell receptor beta chains listed next were all sequenced from one sample in a study of blood T cell repertoires in COVID-19. Clones were read by immunoSEQ multiplex PCR, and TCRdb kept only the in-frame ones, dropping some. This table holds about 190,000 clones, approximately 84% found once. The sequenced material came from PBMCs or T cells enriched from blood (not recorded which). The receptors here all came from a woman aged 25 to 39 who had recovered from COVID-19.

V gene TRBV6-2 or TRBV6-3 combines with J gene TRBJ2-2; D perhaps matches TRBD2 (6 bases). CDR1 is MNHEY, CDR2 SVGEGT, per germline. The CDR3 length is 15 residues. V was clipped by 4 bases and J by 1 base, with 10 bases between them. DNA for the CDR3: TGTGCCAGCAGTTGGGGCGGGGTGAACACCGGGGAGCTGTTTTTT. This sequence encodes CASSWGGVNTGELFF.

The count of this clone is one. The chain carries TRBV3-1 (or the pseudogene TRBV3-2) and TRBJ2-1; tentatively, D is TRBD2 (5 bases). V lost 2 bases and J 8 bases, leaving 13 bases between the germline ends. The CDR3 spans 14 residues. The germline V gene has CDR1 LGHDT and CDR2 YNNKEL (reference sequence). CDR3 region: CASSQSTGKDEQFF. The CDR3 DNA sequence: TGTGCCAGCAGCCAATCAACGGGAAAAGATGAGCAGTTCTTC.

V gene TRBV28 combines with J gene TRBJ2-3; 9 bases align to TRBD2. After removal of 3 bases from V and 1 base from J, the junction contained 2 bases not matched to a gene. Germline values: CDR1 MDHEN, CDR2 SYDVKM. The CDR3 has 15 amino acids. CDR3 sequence: CASSFGGGGTDTQYF. As DNA, the CDR3 is TGTGCCAGCAGTTTCGGCGGGGGGGGCACAGATACGCAGTATTTT. Combining the CDR3 with reference TRBV28 and TRBJ2-3 gives the whole variable domain DVKVTQSSRYLVKRTGEKVFLECVQDMDHENMFWYRQDPGLGLRLIYFSYDVKMKEKGDIPEGYSVSREKKERFSLILESASTNQTSMYLCASSFGGGGTDTQYFGPGTRLTVL.

This chain joins TRBV7-9 and TRBJ2-5; 9 bases match TRBD1. Germline lookup yields CDR1 SEHNR and CDR2 FQNEAQ (reference sequence). The CDR3 length is 15 residues. The J segment lost 5 bases and the V segment lost 5 bases, leaving 9 bases of the junction unmatched. Here the CDR3 reads CASSPRDREPETQYF. The CDR3 bases are TGTGCCAGCAGCCCCCGGGACAGGGAACCGGAGACCCAGTACTTC.

DNA for the CDR3: TGTGCCAGCAGCTTATCACAGGCCTCCTACGAGCAGTACTTC. Protein: CASSLSQASYEQYF. The rearrangement links TRBV7-9 to TRBJ2-7; a possible D gene is TRBD1 (5 bases). The V end lost 2 bases, the J end lost 0 bases, and 8 bases lay between the germline ends. CDR1 and CDR2 (germline): SEHNR, FQNEAQ (reference sequence). CDR3 length equals 14 residues.

The chain has TRBV29-1 and TRBJ1-1; weak D call: TRBD1 (5 bases). The V end was cut by 0 bases, the J end by 7 bases, with 15 bases between. Germline CDR1 reads SQVTM; CDR2 reads ANQGSEA. This CDR3 has 14 residues. CDR3 in amino acids: CSVEDGGGRVEAFF. For the CDR3, the DNA is TGCAGCGTTGAAGATGGGGGTGGGAGGGTTGAAGCTTTCTTT. The complete variable domain, with remaining parts taken from reference TRBV29-1 and TRBJ1-1, reads SAVISQKPSRDICQRGTSLTIQCQVDSQVTMMFWYRQQPGQSLTLIATANQGSEATYESGFVIDKFPISRPNLTFSTLTVSNMSPEDSSIYLCSVEDGGGRVEAFFGQGTRLTVV.

Remarks on this clone: Its ends do not fully match the called genes, so a read error is possible. The rearrangement joins TRBV7-7 to TRBJ2-1, with 11 bases matching TRBD2. The CDR3 runs to 19 residues. CDR1 is SSHAT and CDR2 is FNYEAQ in the germline V gene (reference sequence). CDR3 loop: CASSLGLAGEPWDYNEQFF. The CDR3 DNA follows: TGTGCTAGCAGCCTAGGACTAGCGGGCGAACCCTGGGACTACAATGAGCAGTTCTTC.

V usage is TRBV9 and J usage is TRBJ2-3, with a weak D call TRBD2 (6 bases). From germline, CDR1 is SGDLS and CDR2 YYNGEE. The CDR3 is 15 residues long. V lost 0 bases and J 7 bases, leaving 15 bases between the germline ends. CDR3 region: CASSVAGGESHTQYF. CDR3 nucleotide sequence: TGTGCCAGCAGCGTAGCGGGCGGGGAGTCCCATACGCAGTATTTT.

The rearrangement joins TRBV14 to TRBJ2-7; 7 bases are shared with TRBD2. Per the germline V gene, CDR1 is SGHDN and CDR2 is FVKESK. There are 12 residues in the CDR3. V shed 5 bases and J 6 bases; nucleotides not matched to a gene: 4. For the CDR3, the DNA is TGTGCCAGCAGCGTTGGGGGGGGCGAGCAGTACTTC. Translation gives CASSVGGGEQYF.

The V and J genes are TRBV28 and TRBJ2-5, with TRBD1 matching 7 bases. Germline V gene sequence: CDR1 MDHEN, CDR2 SYDVKM. The CDR3 is made up of 14 amino acids. With V trimmed by 3 bases and J by 4 bases, 5 bases remained unmatched. The CDR3 bases are TGTGCCAGCAGTTTCCAGGGGGTCAGAGAGACCCAGTACTTC. Translating gives CASSFQGVRETQYF.

This chain links TRBV5-8 with TRBJ1-1; D not certain. With 2 bases removed from V and 3 bases from J, the gap between germline ends came to 11 bases. Germline V gene lookup returns CDR1 SGHTS and CDR2 YDEGEE. The CDR3 is 14 amino acids. CDR3 residues: CASSFGQFYTEAFF. Written as DNA, the CDR3 is TGTGCCAGCAGCTTTGGGCAATTTTACACTGAAGCTTTCTTT. Variable domain in full (rest from reference TRBV5-8 and TRBJ1-1): EAGVTQSPTHLIKTRGQQATLRCSPISGHTSVYWYQQALGLGLQFLLWYDEGEERNRGNFPPRFSGRQFPNYSSELNVNALELEDSALYLCASSFGQFYTEAFFGQGTRLTVV.

This sequence joins TRBV24-1 and TRBJ1-2; 10 nucleotides align to TRBD1. V shed 2 bases, J shed 5 bases, and the junction held 10 bases outside the gene matches. CDR3 length equals 17 residues. The germline V gene encodes CDR1 KGHDR and CDR2 SFDVKD. DNA for the CDR3: TGTGCCACCAGTGATTCCCCCGGGACAGGGGACGATTATGGCTACACCTTC. This codes for CATSDSPGTGDDYGYTF.

The rearrangement joins TRBV2 to TRBJ1-2; D remains unclear. CDR3 length equals 14 residues. V was shortened by 1 base and J by 0 bases, with 6 bases between the two germline ends. Per germline, CDR1 SNHLY and CDR2 FYNNEI. CDR3 DNA sequence: TGTGCCAGCAGTGAAGAGGCGGCTAACTATGGCTACACCTTC. This translates into CASSEEAANYGYTF.

This clone occurred once. This chain's CDR3 is CASSLATQTGEAFF. DNA for the CDR3: TGTGCCAGCAGTCTCGCTACCCAAACCGGGGAAGCTTTCTTT. This rearrangement joins TRBV6-5 to TRBJ1-1; D gene uncertain. Deletions cut 5 bases from V and 8 bases from J, with 18 bases between. The germline gives CDR1 MNHEY, CDR2 SVGAGI. The CDR3 spans 14 residues.

The chain's CDR3 is CAISGQNTGELFF. Here the CDR3 DNA reads TGTGCCATCAGTGGGCAGAACACCGGGGAGCTGTTTTTT. V usage is TRBV10-3 and J usage is TRBJ2-2, with D unresolved. V was trimmed by 4 bases and J by 1 base, leaving 4 bases between them. The CDR3 extends over 13 amino acids. The germline V gene encodes CDR1 ENHRY and CDR2 SYGVKD.

This clone was seen more than once but under ten times. The rearrangement uses TRBV14 and TRBJ2-1; 14 bases agree with TRBD2. Germline CDR1 is SGHDN and CDR2 is FVKESK. Trimming at V came to 0 bases and at J to 8 bases, leaving 12 bases not matched to a gene. The CDR3 loop spans 19 amino acids. The CDR3 DNA reads as TGTGCCAGCAGCCAAGAAGGACTAGCGGGAGGTCTAAAGGCCGATGAGCAGTTCTTC. Residues: CASSQEGLAGGLKADEQFF.

The table lists this clone with a count of one. An end of the junction does not agree with germline; a read error may underlie this. The rearrangement uses TRBV14 and TRBJ2-1, with D perhaps matching TRBD2 (5 bases). Germline-derived CDR1 and CDR2 are SGHDN and FVKESK. The CDR3 has 12 amino acids. In DNA form, the CDR3 reads TGTGCCAGCAGCCAAGGACGGGGTGCCCGGCTCTTC. Protein: CASSQGRGARLF.

This rearrangement joins TRBV6-5 to TRBJ1-1; no firm D call. Trimming removed 7 bases from V and 4 bases from J, with 13 bases in between. The germline CDR1 and CDR2 sequences are MNHEY and SVGAGI. The CDR3 length is 13 residues. CDR3 sequence: CASMEPAGTEAFF. CDR3 DNA sequence: TGTGCCAGCATGGAACCTGCGGGCACTGAAGCTTTCTTT.

V usage is TRBV18 and J usage is TRBJ2-1; tentative D call: TRBD2 (6 bases). Between the trimmed V and J ends, which lost 2 bases and 6 bases, there was a span of 14 bases. The CDR3 totals 15 residues. The germline V gene has CDR1 KGHSH and CDR2 LQKENI. The CDR3 spells CASSPTAPGVNEQFF. The CDR3, as DNA: TGTGCCAGCTCACCAACCGCCCCGGGGGTCAATGAGCAGTTCTTC.

The gene calls are TRBV18 and TRBJ2-3; 13 bases are a match to TRBD2. This CDR3 spans 18 amino acids. The V gene end was trimmed by 3 bases and the J gene end by 0 bases; junction bases not matched to a gene: 6. CDR1 and CDR2 (germline): KGHSH, LQKENI. CDR3 in DNA: TGTGCCAGCTCACCCCGGACTAGCGGGGGATCTAGCACAGATACGCAGTATTTT. Amino acid sequence: CASSPRTSGGSSTDTQYF. The full variable domain, with the rest looked up from reference TRBV18 and TRBJ2-3, is NAGVMQNPRHLVRRRGQEARLRCSPMKGHSHVYWYRQLPEEGLKFMVYLQKENIIDESGMPKERFSAEFPKEGPSILRIQQVVRGDSAAYFCASSPRTSGGSSTDTQYFGPGTRLTVL.

This chain links TRBV21-1 with TRBJ1-4; TRBD1 reflects the table's D call only, with no check against the DNA. TRBV21-1 is annotated as a pseudogene. The CDR3 spans 14 residues. The CDR3 DNA is TGTGCCAGGACAGGGTTAGGCTACTCTGAAAAACTGTTTTTT. Translating gives CARTGLGYSEKLFF.

The chain links TRBV7-9 to TRBJ1-5; D not certain. Looked up from germline, CDR1 is SEHNR and CDR2 is FQNEAQ (reference sequence). The CDR3 extends over 17 amino acids. Trimming took 4 bases from V and 0 from J, leaving 16 bases between them. The CDR3 DNA sequence: TGTGCCAGCAGCTCCCTGTCGGACTTTAATAGCAATCAGCCCCAGCATTTT. Its protein is CASSSLSDFNSNQPQHF.

The chain is built from TRBV4-1 and TRBJ2-1, with 9 bases fitting TRBD2. CDR3 size: 18 residues. The germline V gene encodes CDR1 MGHRA and CDR2 YSYEKL. The J segment lost 0 bases and the V segment lost 7 bases, leaving 13 bases of the junction unmatched. In DNA form, the CDR3 reads TGCGCCAGCACCTTTACCCTCGGCGGGGGGGCCTCCTACAATGAGCAGTTCTTC. Residues: CASTFTLGGGASYNEQFF.

The CDR3 here is CASSLGGLNYGYTF. Here the CDR3 DNA reads TGTGCCAGCAGCTTAGGCGGGTTAAACTATGGCTACACCTTC. The chain employs TRBV7-8 and TRBJ1-2; no clear D gene. The CDR3 consists of 14 residues. Germline CDR1 is SGHVS and CDR2 is FQNEAQ. The V and J ends lost 1 base and 2 bases respectively, with 8 bases between them.

J is TRBJ2-7 and V is TRBV30; 9 bases fit TRBD1. V lost 0 bases to trimming and J lost 5 bases; unmatched junction nucleotides: 8. The CDR3 is 15 amino acids. The V gene's germline CDR1 is GTSNPN and CDR2 SVGIG (reference sequence). The CDR3 sequence is CAWSVIGTGRNEQYF. The CDR3 bases are TGTGCCTGGAGTGTTATCGGGACAGGGAGGAACGAGCAGTACTTC.